This TCR beta chain appears in the sequencing data of a study of naive and memory T cell subsets. Overall study results and limits: Possibly reflecting memory cells re-expressing CD45RA, a few larger clonotypes occurred in naive repertoires, especially CD8. In CD4 and CD8 cells, diversity dropped from naive through EMRA.

With regard to this clonotype: Antigen unknown.

An equimolar mix of two oligonucleotides served as the beta constant-region primer for TRBC1 and TRBC2. Four rounds of PCR amplified the ligated cDNA using nested alpha and beta constant-region primers plus SP2. One entry per CDR3 protein, called by TCRdb with MiXCR from the UMI-ligation and nested PCR reads. The sample carries 120,000 to 150,000 distinct CDR3 sequences, over 20% recorded once. The J segment lost 3 bases and the V segment lost 6 bases, leaving 8 bases of the junction unmatched. Germline V gene data show CDR1 as LNHDA and CDR2 as SQIVND (reference sequence). This CDR3 contains 15 residues.

The rearrangement joins TRBV19 to TRBJ2-7, with 10 nucleotides matching TRBD2. Source material: naive CD4+ T cells from blood. The receptor's source is a human donor in good health. DNA of the CDR3: TGTGCCAGTAGCCCCAGGACTAGCGGAGACTACGAGCAGTACTTC. Protein sequence: CASSPRTSGDYEQYF.